This T cell receptor (beta chain) was observed in a study of cytomegalovirus exposure and HLA in healthy donors. The PCR ran on 60 Vbeta and 13 Jbeta primers. Measured with immunoSEQ multiplex PCR; TCRdb has only the in-frame clones, and not every one. The sample has about 190,000 clones; roughly 80% are singletons. With regard to this clone: The antigen is not known.

Notes on the study in general: Researchers left out some V segments, among them TRBV6-2 and TRBV6-3, as indistinguishable.

The V segment lost 0 bases and the J segment 7 bases; nucleotides outside the gene matches: 9. CDR1 and CDR2 from the germline V gene are LGHNA and YSLEER. There are 17 residues in the CDR3. This receptor was obtained from a woman aged 18-30 years in good health and CMV-seronegative. Source material: PBMCs. This chain uses TRBV4-3 with TRBJ2-1, with TRBD2 identical over 10 bases. The CDR3 loop is CASSQDLRTSGRNEQFF. The DNA of the CDR3 is TGCGCCAGCAGCCAAGATCTCAGGACTAGCGGTAGAAATGAGCAGTTCTTC.